This T cell receptor (beta chain) was recovered during a study of T cell responses to AZD1222 COVID-19 vaccine. This CDR3 is built from 15 residues. Trimming pared 1 base from V and 3 bases from J, leaving 12 bases between. CDR1 MNHEY and CDR2 SVGAGI come from the germline V gene. Here immunoSEQ multiplex PCR was the method, and the copy in TCRdb shows in-frame clones only, minus some. Of some 96,000 clones in the sample, approximately 87% were seen once. This clonotype was sampled from an adult in good health. Sequences were derived from peripheral blood, sampled on day 0 of AZD1222 vaccination. The chain is built from TRBV6-5 and TRBJ1-1; D is perhaps TRBD1 (5 bases). The CDR3 protein is CASSYLGRGDTEAFF. The CDR3 region has the DNA TGTGCCAGCAGTTACTTGGGGCGAGGGGACACTGAAGCTTTCTTT.